The following is a T cell receptor (beta chain) sequence with its context. There is no known antigen for this receptor. Qualities for individual bases were not recorded, and no much larger clone is one base off. These data are taken from a study of response to subunit inactivated influenza vaccine (dated by TCRdb to the late 2010s). For context, the study as a whole: To follow how T cells responded to a trivalent subunit inactivated influenza vaccine, the researchers relied on deep quantitative profiling of the T cell receptor repertoire. Paper-wide results and their limitations: The authors proposed that each seasonal influenza vaccination may bring in only a limited number of new T cells.

For this chain, trimming is 3 bases at the V end and 2 bases at the J end, and the number of junction bases without a gene match is 12. CDR1 and CDR2 were assigned from the germline V gene as SGHTA and FQGNSA. There are 17 amino acids in the CDR3, from cysteine to phenylalanine inclusive. The sequence is cut down to CDR3 DNA, 51 bases in frame from base 1. Libraries came from RT-PCR. TCRdb lists the instrument as Illumina HiSeq 2500. Using fastp trimming at Q25 and MiXCR clonotype assembly, TCRdb reanalyzed the public sequencing data and kept in-frame beta chains. CDR3 protein sequences are deduplicated, and each keeps its most common genes and DNA. Within this sample are around 530,000 distinct CDR3 sequences, with approximately 15% of them counted one time only. About 3% of the sample goes to the ten largest clones.

This clonotype was obtained from a man between 50 and 75 years old who received an inactivated influenza vaccine. Donor details come from another sample of the same person, matched by shared clones. In this chain, TRBV7-2 is recombined with TRBJ1-2, and 7 bases in between align with TRBD1. The starting material was CD4+ T cells sorted from PBMCs, obtained less than 25 months after vaccination. The nucleotides are TGTGCCAGCAGCTTTGGGGTCCGGGAGGGGGCGAACTATGGCTACACCTTC. It encodes CASSFGVREGANYGYTF.